In this sample, the clone carrying this T cell receptor (beta chain) turned up once. Antigen: not known. The data derive from a study of PD-1 blockade in classical Hodgkin lymphoma. Study outcomes and limitations: The study reported lower baseline TCR diversity in newly diagnosed patients than in healthy donors.

Time point meaning: newly diagnosed, previously untreated cHL patient sample. Magnetic negative selection was used to purify CD4+ T cells from thawed PBMCs. Germline CDR1 is SGHRS and CDR2 is YFSETQ. The CDR3 runs to 17 residues. Trimming took off 0 bases at V and 0 bases at J, with 14 bases between the two ends. Clones were read by immunoSEQ multiplex PCR, and TCRdb kept only the in-frame ones, dropping some. The table includes around 30,000 clones, roughly 89% detected once. The clonotype originates from a human donor with classical Hodgkin lymphoma. V usage is TRBV5-1 and J usage is TRBJ2-3; D might be TRBD2 (6 bases). Input material: CD4+ T cells from blood. The CDR3 region has the DNA TGCGCCAGCAGCTTGGTGGCTAGCGCTACTAGCACAGATACGCAGTATTTT. It yields the protein CASSLVASATSTDTQYF.